The 25 T cell receptor beta chains below were found in one sample sequenced in a study of vaccination effects on CD4 cells after COVID-19. These TCRs are of unknown antigen specificity. Antigen-specific CD4+ T cells were first expanded with viral peptide pools by the ViraFEST assay and only then sequenced. Culture proceeded for under twelve days, and CD4+ T cells were then isolated. People in the vaccine group had not been infected with SARS-CoV-2 before, and their nucleocapsid antibodies were negative. TCRdb's copy holds only in-frame clones and misses some; the assay was immunoSEQ multiplex PCR. The sample has about 54,000 clones, more than 60% seen once. The sample was CD4+ T cells from PBMCs cultured with SARS-CoV-2 spike peptides, taken before COVID-19 vaccination. The source is a human donor who received a COVID-19 vaccine.

This clone has a handful of counts. The chain employs TRBV5-4 and TRBJ1-2, with D tentatively TRBD1 (5 bases). Germline CDR1 and CDR2: SGHNT and YYREEE (reference sequence). The V gene lost 5 bases and the J gene lost 7 bases, with 18 bases spanning the gap. This CDR3 region has 14 residues. The CDR3 loop is CASRLLGDVRGYTF. Written as DNA, the CDR3 is TGTGCCAGCAGGTTATTGGGGGATGTCCGTGGCTACACCTTC. Full variable domain (missing parts from reference TRBV5-4 and TRBJ1-2): ETGVTQSPTHLIKTRGQQVTLRCSSQSGHNTVSWYQQALGQGPQFIFQYYREEENGRGNFPPRFSGLQFPNYSSELNVNALELDDSALYLCASRLLGDVRGYTFGSGTRLTVV.

This clone was seen a handful of times. The rearrangement joins TRBV30 to TRBJ1-4, with unresolved D. The CDR3 totals 13 residues. Trimming left V 2 bases short and J 6 bases short, with 10 bases between. CDR1 is GTSNPN, CDR2 SVGIG, per germline (reference sequence). CDR3 bases: TGTGCCTGGAGTACGGGATTAGATGAAAAACTGTTTTTT. Translating it yields CAWSTGLDEKLFF.

The V gene is TRBV19, the J gene TRBJ1-5; no reliable D call. CDR3 size: 13 residues. V lost 5 bases and J lost 4, with 9 bases in between. The germline V gene has CDR1 LNHDA and CDR2 SQIVND (reference sequence). The CDR3 DNA reads TGTGCCAGTAGTTCGCAGTGGAATCAGCCCCAGCATTTT. It codes for CASSSQWNQPQHF.

This clone was observed a handful of times. The CDR3 sequence is CASSSGLDYEQYF. Written as DNA, the CDR3 is TGTGCCAGCAGCTCCGGACTGGATTACGAGCAGTACTTC. The chain uses TRBV7-2 and TRBJ2-7, with a weak D call TRBD2 (5 bases). The germline V gene has CDR1 SGHTA and CDR2 FQGNSA. The CDR3 loop spans 13 amino acids. V was cut by 4 bases and J by 4 bases, with 11 bases left in between.

This chain uses TRBV27 with TRBJ1-2; D is possibly TRBD1 (5 bases). The ends were cut back, 1 base at V and 4 bases at J, with 19 bases in the middle. This CDR3 comprises 17 residues. CDR1 is MNHEY and CDR2 is SMNVEV in the germline V gene (reference sequence). The CDR3 nucleotides are TGTGCCAGCAGTTTATGGAGGCCCGGCGGACAATTCTATGGCTACACCTTC. Amino acids: CASSLWRPGGQFYGYTF.

The rearrangement links TRBV10-3 to TRBJ1-1; TRBD1 might be the D (6 bases). The ends were cut back, 7 bases at V and 4 bases at J, with 13 bases in the middle. Germline V gives CDR1 ENHRY, CDR2 SYGVKD. This CDR3 comprises 13 residues. The CDR3 region is CAIMSGDRTEAFF. The CDR3 region has the DNA TGTGCCATCATGTCAGGGGATCGCACTGAAGCTTTCTTT.

This chain uses TRBV19 with TRBJ2-7, with D perhaps TRBD1 (5 bases). The CDR3 is made up of 14 amino acids. The V end lost 5 bases, the J end lost 0 bases, and 11 bases lay between the germline ends. Germline assignment: CDR1 LNHDA and CDR2 SQIVND (reference sequence). CDR3 nucleotide sequence: TGTGCCAGTAGTGGGGCAGGTCGCTCCTACGAGCAGTACTTC. Amino acid sequence: CASSGAGRSYEQYF.

V and J are TRBV6-2 or TRBV6-3 and TRBJ2-1; 11 bases fit TRBD2. The CDR3 spans 16 residues. Losses at the gene ends were 2 bases for V and 7 bases for J; bases not matched to a gene: 7. Germline loops: CDR1 MNHEY, CDR2 SVGEGT. This chain's CDR3 is CASSYRLAGGPNEQFF. Here the CDR3 DNA reads TGTGCCAGCAGTTACAGGCTAGCGGGGGGCCCAAATGAGCAGTTCTTC.

The chain uses TRBV7-9 and TRBJ2-3; D uncertain. CDR3 length: 13 amino acids. Germline loops: CDR1 SEHNR, CDR2 FQNEAQ (reference sequence). Trimming pared 3 bases from V and 3 bases from J, leaving 7 bases between. DNA for the CDR3: TGTGCCAGCAGCTTCGGCAGGACAGATACGCAGTATTTT. This encodes CASSFGRTDTQYF.

The genes are TRBV6-1 and TRBJ1-2; D call uncertain. The germline gives CDR1 MNHNS, CDR2 SASEGT. The CDR3 runs 13 residues. V dropped 3 bases and J dropped 2 bases, with 7 bases sitting between them. The CDR3 bases are TGTGCCAGCAGTGACACAGCGAACTATGGCTACACCTTC. It is translated as CASSDTANYGYTF.

This sequence joins TRBV7-2 and TRBJ1-6; D perhaps matches TRBD1 (6 bases). Deletions cut 1 base from V and 14 bases from J, with 9 bases between. CDR1 is SGHTA and CDR2 is FQGNSA in the germline V gene. This CDR3 has 12 residues. As DNA, the CDR3 is TGTGCCAGCAGCTTAGGGGCAGGGGCCCTCCACTTT. It translates to CASSLGAGALHF. Full variable domain (remainder filled in from reference TRBV7-2 and TRBJ1-6): GAGVSQSPSNKVTEKGKDVELRCDPISGHTALYWYRQSLGQGLEFLIYFQGNSAPDKSGLPSDRFSAERTGGSVSTLTIQRTQQEDSAVYLCASSLGAGALHFGNGTRLTVT.

This clone was seen more than once but under ten times. This chain connects TRBV7-8 to TRBJ1-5, with D possibly matching TRBD1 (5 bases). The CDR3 is 13 amino acids. V dropped 1 base and J dropped 5 bases, with 6 bases sitting between them. The V gene's germline CDR1 is SGHVS and CDR2 FQNEAQ. The CDR3 protein is CASSLDRYQPQHF. The CDR3 bases are TGTGCCAGCAGCTTAGACAGGTATCAGCCCCAGCATTTT.

The genes are TRBV6-5 and TRBJ1-5; D remains unclear. Germline CDR1 MNHEY, CDR2 SVGAGI. The ends were cut back, 10 bases at V and 0 bases at J, with 10 bases in the middle. This CDR3 comprises 13 residues. The CDR3: CATGEDSNQPQHF. DNA of the CDR3: TGTGCCACTGGGGAGGATAGCAATCAGCCCCAGCATTTT.

The chain links TRBV6-1 to TRBJ2-1; D call uncertain. The V end lost 3 bases, the J end lost 3 bases, and 3 bases lay between the germline ends. The CDR3 spans 12 residues. The germline V gene encodes CDR1 MNHNS and CDR2 SASEGT. CDR3 in DNA: TGTGCCAGCAGTGAGGGCTACAATGAGCAGTTCTTC. Amino acid sequence: CASSEGYNEQFF.

Only one count was recorded for this clone. The chain is built from TRBV21-1 and TRBJ2-2. TRBV21-1 is an annotated pseudogene. The CDR3 sequence is 23 residues long. The CDR3 region is CASSKAEGPGQAGAGTNTGELFF. The DNA for the CDR3 is TGTGCCAGCAGCAAAGCCGAGGGGCCTGGACAGGCTGGAGCGGGAACGAACACCGGGGAGCTGTTTTTT.

The V and J genes are TRBV2 and TRBJ2-3; possibly TRBD1 for D (6 bases). CDR1 is SNHLY, CDR2 FYNNEI, per germline. The CDR3 is 15 residues long. V was trimmed by 8 bases and J by 1 base, leaving 16 bases between them. CDR3 amino acids: CASQEAGAGTDTQYF. DNA of the CDR3: TGTGCCAGCCAAGAGGCAGGGGCCGGCACAGATACGCAGTATTTT.

This clone has only a few counts. J is TRBJ1-2 and V is TRBV5-4; perhaps TRBD1 as D (6 bases). The length of the CDR3 is 17 residues. V lost 0 bases to trimming and J lost 8 bases, with 23 bases between them. Germline values: CDR1 SGHNT, CDR2 YYREEE (reference sequence). CDR3 DNA: TGTGCCAGCAGCTTGGCCCTATTGCGGGGCCTCAGGGGCGGCTACACCTTC. This translates into CASSLALLRGLRGGYTF.

CDR3 sequence (DNA): TGTGCCAGCAGCTCGCGAGGGGGCCAAAACACAGATACGCAGTATTTT. Translating gives CASSSRGGQNTDTQYF. The chain couples TRBV9 to TRBJ2-3; 7 nucleotides match TRBD1. CDR1 is SGDLS, CDR2 YYNGEE, per germline. J lost 2 bases, V lost 4 bases, and 10 bases had no gene match. This CDR3 region has 16 residues.

In its sample, this clone was seen a few times. The chain recombines TRBV10-2 with TRBJ2-7; 15 nucleotides line up with TRBD2. The CDR3 totals 13 residues. V lost 6 bases, J lost 6 bases, and 0 bases stayed unmatched. Germline lookup yields CDR1 WSHSY and CDR2 SAAADI. This chain's CDR3 is CASRGLAGGEQYF. In DNA form, the CDR3 reads TGCGCCAGCAGGGGACTAGCGGGAGGCGAGCAGTACTTC.

This chain uses TRBV7-2 with TRBJ1-1, with D perhaps TRBD1 (5 bases). CDR1 SGHTA and CDR2 FQGNSA come from the germline V gene. The germline V and J ends were trimmed by 0 bases and 1 base, with 9 bases remaining between them. CDR3 length: 15 amino acids. Written as DNA, the CDR3 is TGTGCCAGCAGCTTAGCATGGGGGGGGAACACTGAAGCTTTCTTT. Translating it yields CASSLAWGGNTEAFF.

CDR3 loop: CASSDQGARELFF. The CDR3 DNA sequence: TGTGCCAGCAGTGACCAGGGGGCTCGGGAGCTGTTTTTT. The rearrangement uses TRBV25-1 and TRBJ2-2, with TRBD1 identical over 8 bases. The CDR3 extends over 13 amino acids. V lost 3 bases and J lost 9; bases outside the gene matches: 3. Germline V gives CDR1 MGHDK, CDR2 SYGVNS. Based on the CDR3 plus reference TRBV25-1 and TRBJ2-2, the full variable domain is EADIYQTPRYLVIGTGKKITLECSQTMGHDKMYWYQQDPGMELHLIHYSYGVNSTEKGDLSSESTVSRIRTEHFPLTLESARPSHTSQYLCASSDQGARELFFGEGSRLTVL.

The chain couples TRBV27 to TRBJ2-1; 10 positions match TRBD2. In germline, CDR1 is MNHEY, CDR2 SMNVEV (reference sequence). The V and J ends lost 5 bases and 4 bases, in that order; junction bases with no gene match: 8. This CDR3 has 16 residues. The CDR3 bases are TGTGCCAGCAGTCGGTTTAGCGGGGGGCGATACAATGAGCAGTTCTTC. This gives the protein CASSRFSGGRYNEQFF.

The rearrangement links TRBV6-5 to TRBJ2-5, with 8 bases lining up with TRBD2. This CDR3 has 14 amino acids. V trimming: 5 bases; J trimming: 4 bases; junction bases outside the gene matches: 6. Per germline, CDR1 MNHEY and CDR2 SVGAGI. CDR3 region: CASSTGTSGETQYF. CDR3 bases: TGTGCCAGCAGTACTGGGACTAGTGGAGAGACCCAGTACTTC.

The chain has TRBV6-5 and TRBJ1-1, with D possibly being TRBD1 (5 bases). Looked up from germline, CDR1 is MNHEY and CDR2 is SVGAGI. Trimming stripped 11 bases from V and 5 bases from J, with 18 bases between. CDR3 length: 13 residues. CDR3 in DNA: TGTGCCGGTTCTTGGGGCTGGGGGACTGAAGCTTTCTTT. Residues: CAGSWGWGTEAFF.

The chain recombines TRBV3-1 (or the pseudogene TRBV3-2) with TRBJ2-1; TRBD2 matches at 14 bases. The germline CDR1 and CDR2 sequences are LGHDT and YNNKEL (reference sequence). This CDR3 has 17 amino acids. The V and J ends lost 0 bases and 7 bases, in that order; junction bases with no gene match: 5. For the CDR3, the DNA is TGTGCCAGCAGCCAAGATGGGGGACTAGCGGGAGTGAATGAGCAGTTCTTC. Residues: CASSQDGGLAGVNEQFF.